These T cell receptor beta chains were read from a single sample in a study of shared clonotypes between healthy human individuals. Clones were sequenced by immunoSEQ multiplex PCR, and TCRdb holds only the in-frame ones, with some missing. The data show roughly 2.4 million clones, under 97% seen once. Sequenced input: naive CD4+ T cells sorted from blood. The source of these receptors is a man between 18 and 35 years old in good health. The CDR3 runs from the conserved cysteine through the conserved F or W. Fields, in order: CDR3 length, V gene, clone size, D gene, J gene, CDR3 DNA, CDR3 protein. The D gene is left open where the match is weak. Clone sizes are given selectively: once, few, many, or a class where the clone is expanded.

14,TRBV7-9,NA,TRBD1,TRBJ2-7,TGTGCCAGCAGTCGGACAGGGAGCTCCTACGAGCAGTACTTC,CASSRTGSSYEQYF
13,TRBV6-5,NA,NA,TRBJ2-1,TGTGCCAGCTACGGGGCCCGGAACAATGAGCAGTTCTTC,CASYGARNNEQFF
15,TRBV28,NA,NA,TRBJ2-3,TGTGCCAGCAGGAACGGGGTACCGGGCACAGATACGCAGTATTTT,CASRNGVPGTDTQYF
18,TRBV10-3,NA,NA,TRBJ2-6,TGTGCCATCAGTGCCTCCGCGGGGCGGGACTCTGGGGCCAACGTCCTGACTTTC,CAISASAGRDSGANVLTF
15,TRBV29-1,NA,TRBD1,TRBJ1-2,TGCAGCGCGCGCAGCCCGGGACAGGGAGACTATGGCTACACCTTC,CSARSPGQGDYGYTF
17,TRBV7-9,NA,NA,TRBJ2-7,TGTGCCAGCAGCTTAGCCCCCGGGAAGTCGGCCTCCTACGAGCAGTACTTC,CASSLAPGKSASYEQYF
17,TRBV9,NA,TRBD1,TRBJ1-2,TGTGCCAGCAGCGTAGAAGGGACAGGGGTTTATTTAGGTGGCTACACCTTC,CASSVEGTGVYLGGYTF
16,TRBV10-2,NA,NA,TRBJ1-1,TGCGCCAGCAGTGATTTTAACTTATATAGGTCCGCTGAAGCTTTCTTT,CASSDFNLYRSAEAFF
18,TRBV9,NA,TRBD1,TRBJ2-6,TGTGCCAGCAGCGCCCGAGGACAGGGAGGCTCTGGGGCCAACGTCCTGACTTTC,CASSARGQGGSGANVLTF
14,TRBV5-1,NA,NA,TRBJ2-5,TGCGCCAGCAGCTTTATAGGGGGGGAGGAGACCCAGTACTTC,CASSFIGGEETQYF
14,TRBV6-1,NA,TRBD1,TRBJ2-2,TGTGCCGCCCAGGGACAGGTGAACACCGGGGAGCTGTTTTTT,CAAQGQVNTGELFF
16,TRBV10-3,NA,TRBD1,TRBJ1-2,TGTGCCATCAACGGACAGGGGGCGTCGGATAACTATGGCTACACCTTC,CAINGQGASDNYGYTF
15,TRBV6-4,NA,NA,TRBJ2-3,TGTGCCAGCAGTGACTCGAATAGGGGTGCAGATACGCAGTATTTT,CASSDSNRGADTQYF
16,TRBV5-6,NA,NA,TRBJ1-2,TGTGCCAGCAGCTCGTACTCTGCGGGGGGCGCGGGTGGCTACACCTTC,CASSSYSAGGAGGYTF
15,TRBV5-4,once,TRBD1,TRBJ2-5,TGTGCCAGCAGCTTTACCACAGGGGGCGGTGAGACCCAGTACTTC,CASSFTTGGGETQYF
13,TRBV27,NA,NA,TRBJ2-7,TGTGCCAGCAGGGGGAAGGGCTCCTACGAGCAGTACTTC,CASRGKGSYEQYF
20,TRBV6-1,NA,TRBD1,TRBJ1-5,TGTGCCAGCAGTGAAGTTGGGACAGGGGGCATAATTCGAAGCAATCAGCCCCAGCATTTT,CASSEVGTGGIIRSNQPQHF
13,TRBV5-1,NA,NA,TRBJ2-3,TGCGCCAGCACACAGGGAACTACAGATACGCAGTATTTT,CASTQGTTDTQYF
13,TRBV5-4,NA,NA,TRBJ1-4,TGTGCCAGCAGCTTGGGGCCTGCTGAAAAACTGTTTTTT,CASSLGPAEKLFF
13,TRBV2,few,TRBD1,TRBJ1-1,TGTGCCAGCAGTGGGACAGGGTTCACTGAAGCTTTCTTT,CASSGTGFTEAFF
13,TRBV19,few,NA,TRBJ2-2,TGTGCCAGTAGTATAAAGGGGGGGCGTGTGCTGTTTTTT,CASSIKGGRVLFF
11,TRBV11-2,NA,NA,TRBJ2-7,TGTGCCAGCAGCTCCTTAGGGGAGCAGTACTTC,CASSSLGEQYF
15,TRBV6-5,NA,TRBD2,TRBJ2-3,TGTGCCAGCAGTTCACCGGGAGGGCCCGCAGATACGCAGTATTTT,CASSSPGGPADTQYF
15,TRBV9,NA,NA,TRBJ1-3,TGTGCCAGCAGCGTTGCGGGTAACTCTGGAAACACCATATATTTT,CASSVAGNSGNTIYF
15,TRBV6-1,NA,TRBD1,TRBJ1-5,TGTGCCAGCAGTGACGGACAGGGAGGAGGTCAGCCCCAGCATTTT,CASSDGQGGGQPQHF
14,TRBV9,NA,TRBD2,TRBJ2-5,TGTGCCAGCAGCAGGCGGGGGTCTGGGGAGACCCAGTACTTC,CASSRRGSGETQYF
11,TRBV20-1,NA,NA,TRBJ1-5,TGCAGTGCTAACGCTAATCAGCCCCAGCATTTT,CSANANQPQHF
15,TRBV30,NA,NA,TRBJ1-5,TGTGCCTGTTCGGGGAGGGGTCTCGGGGGCCAGCCCCAGCATTTT,CACSGRGLGGQPQHF
15,TRBV12-5,NA,NA,TRBJ1-5,TGTGCTAGTGGTTTGCTCCCCGGAGGGGGTCAGCCCCAGCATTTT,CASGLLPGGGQPQHF
15,TRBV10-3,NA,TRBD2,TRBJ2-1,TGTGCCATCAGTGATCCGCGGGAGGGCTTCGATGAGCAGTTCTTC,CAISDPREGFDEQFF
15,TRBV4-1,NA,TRBD1,TRBJ2-5,TGCGCCAGCAGCCAAGGAGACAGGGGTATAGAGACCCAGTACTTC,CASSQGDRGIETQYF
16,TRBV7-9,NA,NA,TRBJ2-2,TGTGCCAGCAGCTTTAGATCCCGAACTTCAACCGGGGAGCTGTTTTTT,CASSFRSRTSTGELFF
17,TRBV21-1,NA,NA,TRBJ1-5,TGTGCCAGCAGCAAAAAAGGGACAGGTTATAGCAATCAGCCCCAGCATTTT,CASSKKGTGYSNQPQHF
13,TRBV19,once,TRBD1,TRBJ1-6,TGTGCCAGTAGTTACAATGAGGGGGCGACCCTCCACTTT,CASSYNEGATLHF
12,TRBV7-9,NA,NA,TRBJ2-7,TGTGCCGGCGGCCGGAGCTCCTACGAGCAGTACTTC,CAGGRSSYEQYF
15,TRBV6-1,NA,TRBD2,TRBJ2-1,TGTGCCAGCAGGGGCTTAGGACTAGATTACAATGAGCAGTTCTTC,CASRGLGLDYNEQFF
17,TRBV10-3,NA,TRBD2,TRBJ2-3,TGTGCCATCAGTGACTCCACTAGCGGGGGGCTCACAGATACGCAGTATTTT,CAISDSTSGGLTDTQYF
11,TRBV6-6,once,NA,TRBJ2-1,TGTGCCAGCAGAAGTAACAATGAGCAGTTCTTC,CASRSNNEQFF
13,TRBV6-6,NA,NA,TRBJ1-6,TGTGCCAGCAGTTACACGGGGAATTCACCCCTCCACTTT,CASSYTGNSPLHF
14,TRBV11-2,NA,NA,TRBJ1-1,TGTGCCAGCAGCCCCCGGACGCTGAACACTGAAGCTTTCTTT,CASSPRTLNTEAFF
15,TRBV28,NA,TRBD1,TRBJ1-6,TGTGCCAGCAGTTCGCCGGGACAGGGGTCCCCACCCCTCCACTTT,CASSSPGQGSPPLHF
14,TRBV27,NA,NA,TRBJ2-5,TGTGCCAGCAGTTCTCAAGGGGGTCGCGAGACCCAGTACTTC,CASSSQGGRETQYF
13,TRBV10-3,NA,NA,TRBJ1-2,TGTGCCATCAGTGAGTGGGCGGGATATGGCTACACCTTC,CAISEWAGYGYTF
15,TRBV2,NA,NA,TRBJ1-6,TGTGCCAGCAGGCCCCGCCCAGTGAATAATTCACCCCTCCACTTT,CASRPRPVNNSPLHF
14,TRBV5-4,NA,TRBD2,TRBJ2-7,TGTGCCAGCAGCCCGACTAGCGGGACCTACGAGCAGTACTTC,CASSPTSGTYEQYF
16,TRBV7-2,NA,NA,TRBJ1-1,TGTGCCAGCAGCTTAGGAGACCGGGATATGAACACTGAAGCTTTCTTT,CASSLGDRDMNTEAFF
14,TRBV10-1,NA,NA,TRBJ2-2,TGCGCCAGCAGTGAGAGGCTGAACACCGGGGAGCTGTTTTTT,CASSERLNTGELFF
13,TRBV18,NA,TRBD1,TRBJ2-5,TGTGCCAGCTCACCGCCGGGACAGGGGACCCAGTACTTC,CASSPPGQGTQYF
16,TRBV18,NA,NA,TRBJ1-3,TGTGCCAGCTCACTACAGGGTAATATTCCAGGAAACACCATATATTTT,CASSLQGNIPGNTIYF